This section outlines one T cell receptor (beta chain) sequence together with its context. The data originate from a study of cytotoxic CD8 clonotypes in ibrutinib-treated CLL. Data came from immunoSEQ multiplex PCR; TCRdb stores just in-frame clones and leaves some out. The sample records about 160,000 clones, more than 70% being singletons. Trimming took off 3 bases at V and 3 bases at J, with 6 bases between the two ends. Germline CDR1 and CDR2: SGHVS and FNYEAQ. The CDR3 has 13 residues. The origin of this receptor is a human donor with chronic lymphocytic leukemia. This specimen was PBMCs, taken at disease progression, from a patient treated with ibrutinib. The rearrangement uses TRBV7-6 and TRBJ1-5; no firm D call. The CDR3 coding sequence is TGTGCCAGCAGCTTCAGCGACAATCAGCCCCAGCATTTT. Amino acids: CASSFSDNQPQHF.